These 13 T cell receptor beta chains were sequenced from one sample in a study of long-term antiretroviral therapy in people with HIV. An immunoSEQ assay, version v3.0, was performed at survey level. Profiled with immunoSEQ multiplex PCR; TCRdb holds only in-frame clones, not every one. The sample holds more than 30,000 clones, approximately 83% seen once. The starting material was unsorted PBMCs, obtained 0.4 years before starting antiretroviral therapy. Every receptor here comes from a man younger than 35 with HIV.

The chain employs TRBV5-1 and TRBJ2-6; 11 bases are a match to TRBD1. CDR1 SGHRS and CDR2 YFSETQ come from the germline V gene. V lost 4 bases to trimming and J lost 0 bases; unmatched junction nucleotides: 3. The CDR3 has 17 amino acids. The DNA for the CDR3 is TGCGCCAGCAGCCCGGGACAGGGGGGCTCTGGGGCCAACGTCCTGACTTTC. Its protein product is CASSPGQGGSGANVLTF.

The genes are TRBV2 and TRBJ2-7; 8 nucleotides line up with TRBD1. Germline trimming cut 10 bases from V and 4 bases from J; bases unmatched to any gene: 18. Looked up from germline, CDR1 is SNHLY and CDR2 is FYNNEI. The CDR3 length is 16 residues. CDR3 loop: CATSTGQGERLYEQYF. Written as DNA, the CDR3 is TGTGCCACCTCGACCGGACAGGGAGAGAGGTTGTACGAGCAGTACTTC.

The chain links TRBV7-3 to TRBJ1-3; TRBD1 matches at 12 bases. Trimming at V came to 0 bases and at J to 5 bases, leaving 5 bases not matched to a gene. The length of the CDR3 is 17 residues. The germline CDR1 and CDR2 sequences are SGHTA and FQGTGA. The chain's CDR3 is CASSLTGGTGGRNTIYF. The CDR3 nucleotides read TGTGCCAGCAGCTTAACTGGAGGGACAGGGGGCAGAAACACCATATATTTT. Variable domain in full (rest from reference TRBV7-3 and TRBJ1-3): GAGVSQTPSNKVTEKGKYVELRCDPISGHTALYWYRQSLGQGPEFLIYFQGTGAADDSGLPNDRFFAVRPEGSVSTLKIQRTERGDSAVYLCASSLTGGTGGRNTIYFGEGSWLTVV.

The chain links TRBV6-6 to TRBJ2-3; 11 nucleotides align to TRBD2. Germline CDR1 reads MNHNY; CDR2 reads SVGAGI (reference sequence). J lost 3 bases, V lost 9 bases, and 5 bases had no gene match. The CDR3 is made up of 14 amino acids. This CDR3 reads CASSRTSGTDTQYF. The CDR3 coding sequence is TGTGCCAGTTCCCGGACTAGCGGGACAGATACGCAGTATTTT.

CDR3 sequence (DNA): TGTGCCAGCAGTTACTCCCCGACAATCTACGAGCAGTACTTC. Protein: CASSYSPTIYEQYF. V usage is TRBV6-6 and J usage is TRBJ2-7; D gene uncertain. Germline CDR1 is MNHNY and CDR2 is SVGAGI (reference sequence). The V end was cut by 0 bases, the J end by 3 bases, with 9 bases between. The CDR3 consists of 14 residues.

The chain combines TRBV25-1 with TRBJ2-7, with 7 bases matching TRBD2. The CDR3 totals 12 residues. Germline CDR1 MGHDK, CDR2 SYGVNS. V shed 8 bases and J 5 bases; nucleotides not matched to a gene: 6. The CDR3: CASRRGVHEQYF. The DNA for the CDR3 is TGTGCCAGCCGTCGGGGGGTGCACGAGCAGTACTTC.

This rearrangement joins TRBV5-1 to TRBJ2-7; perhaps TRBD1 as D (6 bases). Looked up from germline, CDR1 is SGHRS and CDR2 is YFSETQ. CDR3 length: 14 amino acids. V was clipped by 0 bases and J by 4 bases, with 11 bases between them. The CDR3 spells CASSLAQGRYEQYF. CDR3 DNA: TGCGCCAGCAGCTTGGCCCAGGGGCGGTACGAGCAGTACTTC.

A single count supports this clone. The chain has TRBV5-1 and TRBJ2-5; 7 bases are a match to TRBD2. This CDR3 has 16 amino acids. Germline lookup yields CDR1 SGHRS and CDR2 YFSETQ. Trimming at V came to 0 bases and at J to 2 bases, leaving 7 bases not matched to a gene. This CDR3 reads CASSLAASGAQETQYF. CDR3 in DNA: TGCGCCAGCAGCTTGGCAGCGAGCGGGGCTCAAGAGACCCAGTACTTC.

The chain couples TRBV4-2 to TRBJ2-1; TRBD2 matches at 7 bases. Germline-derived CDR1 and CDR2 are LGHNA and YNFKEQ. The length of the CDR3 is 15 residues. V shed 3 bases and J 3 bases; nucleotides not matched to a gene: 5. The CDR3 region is CASSHNERDYNEQFF. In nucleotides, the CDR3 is TGTGCCAGCAGCCATAATGAGCGGGACTACAATGAGCAGTTCTTC.

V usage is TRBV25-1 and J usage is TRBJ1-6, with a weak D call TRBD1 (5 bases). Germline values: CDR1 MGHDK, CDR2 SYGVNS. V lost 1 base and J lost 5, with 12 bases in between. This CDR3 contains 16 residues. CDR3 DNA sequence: TGTGCCAGCAGTGAATTATCAGGCAGGGATAATTCACCCCTCCACTTT. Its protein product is CASSELSGRDNSPLHF.

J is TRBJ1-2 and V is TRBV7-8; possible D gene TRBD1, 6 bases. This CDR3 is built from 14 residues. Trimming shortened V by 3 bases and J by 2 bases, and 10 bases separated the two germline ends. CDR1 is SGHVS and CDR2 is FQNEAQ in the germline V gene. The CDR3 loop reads CASSFIQGNYGYTF. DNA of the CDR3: TGTGCCAGCAGCTTCATACAGGGAAACTATGGCTACACCTTC.

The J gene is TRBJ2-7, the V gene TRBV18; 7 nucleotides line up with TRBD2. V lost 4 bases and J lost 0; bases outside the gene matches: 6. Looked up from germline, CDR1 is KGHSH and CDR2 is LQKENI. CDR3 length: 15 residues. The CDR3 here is CASSLTGGTSYEQYF. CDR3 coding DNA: TGTGCCAGCTCACTCACCGGGGGGACCTCCTACGAGCAGTACTTC.

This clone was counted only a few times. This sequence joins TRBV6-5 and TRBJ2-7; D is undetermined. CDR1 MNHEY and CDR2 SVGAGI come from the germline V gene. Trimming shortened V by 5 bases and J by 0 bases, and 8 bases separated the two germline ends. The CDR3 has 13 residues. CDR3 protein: CASSPSGSYEQYF. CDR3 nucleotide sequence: TGTGCCAGCAGTCCTTCTGGCTCCTACGAGCAGTACTTC.